A selection of T cell receptor beta chains follows, all from one sample in a study of blood T cell repertoires in COVID-19. The repertoire was sequenced with immunoSEQ multiplex PCR; TCRdb's copy has only in-frame clones and lacks some. The profile shows over 150,000 clones, less than 90% of them singletons. Sequencing used peripheral blood. These receptors were taken from a man aged 18 to 35 with active or convalescent COVID-19. Both conserved end residues are part of each CDR3. A D gene is named only where the DNA matches it firmly. Rows may omit the clone size; those that give it use once, few, many or a size class.

TRBJ1-1,TRBD1,TRBV19,-,TGTGCCAGTAGTACACTACAGGGGGGCACTGAAGCTTTCTTT,CASSTLQGGTEAFF
TRBJ2-7,-,TRBV5-6,-,TGTGCCAGCAGTAAGCTGTCCTACGAGCAGTACTTC,CASSKLSYEQYF
TRBJ2-1,-,TRBV5-1,-,TGCGCCAGCAGCTTGCTCAGTACAGGGTCCAGCTCCTACAATGAGCAGTTCTTC,CASSLLSTGSSSYNEQFF
TRBJ1-2,-,TRBV24-1,-,TGTGCCACCAGTGATTCCGAAACAGGGAAAGGCTACACCTTC,CATSDSETGKGYTF
TRBJ2-7,TRBD2,TRBV12-3/TRBV12-4,-,TGTGCCAGCAGACTAGCGGGAGTCACTGTGCAGTACTTC,CASRLAGVTVQYF
TRBJ1-1,TRBD1,TRBV10-3,-,TGTGCCATCAGTGAGTCCCTGGGGCAGGGGGGAGCTTTCTTT,CAISESLGQGGAFF
TRBJ1-2,TRBD1,TRBV7-9,-,TGTGCCAGCAGCCCAGGGACAGCCTTTCGTGGGGGCTACACCTTC,CASSPGTAFRGGYTF
TRBJ2-7,TRBD2,TRBV10-1,-,TGCGCCAGCAGTGCAATACCCCCTACTAGCGGGGGCCACGAGCAGTACTTC,CASSAIPPTSGGHEQYF
TRBJ2-5,TRBD2,TRBV3-1/TRBV3-2,-,TGTGCCAGCAGCCAAGAAGGGGTAGCGGGGGGGCGAGAGACCCAGTACTTC,CASSQEGVAGGRETQYF
TRBJ1-4,TRBD1,TRBV7-9,-,TGTGCCAGCAGCCTGGGGACAGCCAATGAAAAACTGTTTTTT,CASSLGTANEKLFF
TRBJ2-7,TRBD1,TRBV6-1,-,TGTGCCAGCAGTGGCAAACAGGGGGCGTTGGTCTACGAGCAGTACTTC,CASSGKQGALVYEQYF
TRBJ2-2,TRBD1,TRBV24-1,once,TGTGCCACCAGTGACCCGGGACAGGCCTCCACCGGGGAGCTGTTTTTT,CATSDPGQASTGELFF
TRBJ1-5,TRBD1,TRBV7-9,-,TGTGCCAGCAGCCGCACAGGGGGCGGAGGTAGCAATCAGCCCCAGCATTTT,CASSRTGGGGSNQPQHF
TRBJ1-5,TRBD1,TRBV6-5,-,TGTGCCAGCAGTCGGACAGGGGGCCTCAATCAGCCCCAGCATTTT,CASSRTGGLNQPQHF
TRBJ2-2,-,TRBV30,-,TGTGCCCGTAGGGCGGGAACGGGCACCGGGGAGCTGTTTTTT,CARRAGTGTGELFF
TRBJ2-5,-,TRBV7-2,-,TGTGCCAGCAGCTTGTCGACGGGTAGTGAGACCCAGTACTTC,CASSLSTGSETQYF
TRBJ2-7,TRBD2,TRBV14,-,TGTGCCAGCAGCCAGGCTAGCGGGAGAAAGTACTTC,CASSQASGRKYF
TRBJ1-1,TRBD1,TRBV18,once,TGTGCCAGCTCACCGCAAGGACAGGGGTCCGCTGAAGCTTTCTTT,CASSPQGQGSAEAFF
TRBJ2-7,-,TRBV4-1,-,TGCGCCAGCAGCCCCGGGTCAGGGAGGTTGGAGCAGTACTTC,CASSPGSGRLEQYF
TRBJ2-2,TRBD1,TRBV28,-,TGTGCCAGCAGAAATACAGGGGTGGGCACCGGGGAGCTGTTTTTT,CASRNTGVGTGELFF
TRBJ1-2,TRBD1,TRBV2,-,TGTGCCAGCAACCAGTGGGACAGGGAAAACTATGGCTACACCTTC,CASNQWDRENYGYTF
TRBJ2-2,-,TRBV24-1,-,TGTGCCACCAGAGACTCGGGGACCGGGGAGCTGTTTTTT,CATRDSGTGELFF
TRBJ2-5,-,TRBV7-2,-,TGTGCCAGCAGCTACCGGCGGGGAGCCCAAGAGACCCAGTACTTC,CASSYRRGAQETQYF
TRBJ1-1,-,TRBV12-3/TRBV12-4,-,TGTGCCAGCAGTTTAGTAGTAGGGGCTGAAGCTTTCTTT,CASSLVVGAEAFF
TRBJ1-1,-,TRBV14,-,TGTGCCAGCAGCCAAGACAGGGGCGAGGGCACTGAAGCTTTCTTT,CASSQDRGEGTEAFF
TRBJ2-1,TRBD2,TRBV6-5,-,TGTGCCAGCAAACCAGCGGGAGGGCCATCCGAACAGTTCTTC,CASKPAGGPSEQFF
TRBJ1-6,TRBD1,TRBV5-8,-,TGTGCCAGCAGTTCCGGACAGGGACCTAATTCACCCCTCCACTTT,CASSSGQGPNSPLHF
TRBJ2-1,-,TRBV6-5,-,TGTGCCAGCAATCTCGGGGATGAGCAGTTCTTC,CASNLGDEQFF
TRBJ2-1,-,TRBV19,-,TGTGCCAGTAGTATAGGACTACTACATGAGCAGTTCTTC,CASSIGLLHEQFF
TRBJ1-5,-,TRBV6-1,-,TGTGCCAGCAGTGAGAGTACCCCCAGGGGCAATCAGCCCCAGCATTTT,CASSESTPRGNQPQHF
TRBJ2-1,TRBD1,TRBV6-1,-,TGTGCCAGCAGTGACACCGGGACAGCTTACAATGAGCAGTTCTTC,CASSDTGTAYNEQFF
TRBJ1-2,TRBD1,TRBV29-1,-,TGCAGCGTTGGGGACAGGGCTGGAGGCTACACCTTC,CSVGDRAGGYTF
TRBJ2-7,-,TRBV5-5,-,TGTGCCAGCAGCTTGGGATATTACGGTAACGAGCAGTACTTC,CASSLGYYGNEQYF
TRBJ2-2,TRBD1,TRBV7-9,-,TGTGCCAGCAGACGGACAGGGGACACCGGGGAGCTGTTTTTT,CASRRTGDTGELFF
TRBJ2-5,-,TRBV2,-,TGTGCCAGCAGTGTGCGGGAGACCCAGTACTTC,CASSVRETQYF
TRBJ2-7,-,TRBV27,once,TGTGCCAGCGAGAGGGCCGGGAACCTCCCCTACGAGCAGTACTTC,CASERAGNLPYEQYF
TRBJ2-1,-,TRBV7-8,few,TGTGCCAGCAGCTTATACCCCACCGGACAATACAATGAGCAGTTCTTC,CASSLYPTGQYNEQFF
TRBJ1-5,TRBD1,TRBV19,-,TGTGCCAGTAGTAGAGACAGGGAAGGCAATCAGCCCCAGCATTTT,CASSRDREGNQPQHF
TRBJ2-7,TRBD2,TRBV10-2,-,TGCGCCAGCAGTGAACTAGCGGGGTGGGCTGTCTCCTACGAGCAGTACTTC,CASSELAGWAVSYEQYF
TRBJ1-2,TRBD1,TRBV15,-,TGTGCCACCAGTAGCTCCGGGACAGCCTATGGCTACACCTTC,CATSSSGTAYGYTF
TRBJ2-3,-,TRBV5-1,-,TGCGCCAGCAGCCGCGGGACCCCAGCAAAGGATACGCAGTATTTT,CASSRGTPAKDTQYF
TRBJ1-5,-,TRBV24-1,-,TGTGCCACCAGTGAGTCCAACAGGGATAGCAATCAGCCCCAGCATTTT,CATSESNRDSNQPQHF
TRBJ2-7,-,TRBV7-2,-,TGTGCCAGCAGCTTAAGGCGGGACTCCTACGAGCAGTACTTC,CASSLRRDSYEQYF
TRBJ2-1,TRBD2,TRBV10-2,-,TGCGCCAGCAGTGAGTCCAAGGGACTAGCGGGAATGAATGAGCAGTTCTTC,CASSESKGLAGMNEQFF
TRBJ2-1,TRBD2,TRBV19,-,TGTGCCAGTAGTATAGGGCGGGGGGGCCTCAATGAGCAGTTCTTC,CASSIGRGGLNEQFF